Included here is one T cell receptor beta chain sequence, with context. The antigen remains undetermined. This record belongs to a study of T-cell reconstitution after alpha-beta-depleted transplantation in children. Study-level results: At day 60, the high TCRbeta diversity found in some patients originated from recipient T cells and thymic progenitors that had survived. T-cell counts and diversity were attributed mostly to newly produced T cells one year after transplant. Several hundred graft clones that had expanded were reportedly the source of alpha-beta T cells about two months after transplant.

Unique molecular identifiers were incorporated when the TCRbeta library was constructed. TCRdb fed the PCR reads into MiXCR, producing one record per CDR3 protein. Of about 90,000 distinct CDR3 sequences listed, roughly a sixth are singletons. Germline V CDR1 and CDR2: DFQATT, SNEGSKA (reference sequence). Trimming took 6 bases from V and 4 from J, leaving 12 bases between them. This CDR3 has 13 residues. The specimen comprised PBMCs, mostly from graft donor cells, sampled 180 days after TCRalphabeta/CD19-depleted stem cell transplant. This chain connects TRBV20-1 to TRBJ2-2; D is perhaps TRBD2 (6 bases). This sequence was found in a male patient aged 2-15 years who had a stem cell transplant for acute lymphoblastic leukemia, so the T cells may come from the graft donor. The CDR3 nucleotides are TGCAGTGCCAGTTCCGGGGGCACCGGGGAGCTGTTTTTT. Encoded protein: CSASSGGTGELFF.